The text below deals with one TCR beta chain. Looked up from germline, CDR1 is LNHDA and CDR2 is SQIVND (reference sequence). CDR3 length equals 18 residues. Germline trimming cut 3 bases from V and 0 bases from J; bases unmatched to any gene: 2. The data derive from a study of cytomegalovirus exposure and HLA in healthy donors. PCR primers comprised 60 Vbeta and 13 Jbeta primers. Sequencing was performed with immunoSEQ multiplex PCR; in TCRdb, only in-frame clones are kept and a portion is missing. The repertoire consists of about 140,000 clones, with approximately 72% occurring once and the leading ten covering under 7.5%.

The receptor was derived from an older woman in good health and CMV-seronegative. The chain carries TRBV19 and TRBJ2-1, with 16 bases matching TRBD2. The specimen sequenced was PBMCs. DNA of the CDR3: TGTGCCAGTAGTATGGGACTAGCGGGAGGGTACTCCTACAATGAGCAGTTCTTC. As protein: CASSMGLAGGYSYNEQFF.